Shown below are 26 T cell receptor beta chains from a single sample sequenced in a study of neurological immune-mediated disorders. Each CDR3 protein gets one entry after TCRdb re-called the 5' RACE reads with MiXCR. The table has tens of thousands of distinct CDR3 sequences, 10% seen once; the top ten hold around 1.8%. The source material was PBMCs. These receptors all stem from a man aged 40-49 years in good health.

The V gene is TRBV4-2, the J gene TRBJ1-5, with D possibly TRBD1 on 6 matching bases. Germline CDR1 reads LGHNA; CDR2 reads YNFKEQ. V was shortened by 4 bases and J by 6 bases, with 16 bases between the two germline ends. The CDR3 length is 15 residues. CDR3 nucleotides: TGTGCCAGCAGCCTAAACCCGGACAGTTTTCAGCCCCAGCATTTT. This codes for CASSLNPDSFQPQHF.

The sample holds a few counts of this clonotype. The gene calls are TRBV9 and TRBJ1-6; the D is unclear. Germline CDR1 reads SGDLS; CDR2 reads YYNGEE. Trimming took off 0 bases at V and 5 bases at J, with 6 bases between the two ends. The CDR3 is 14 amino acids. For the CDR3, the DNA is TGTGCCAGCAGCGTAGGATGGGATAATTCACCCCTCCACTTT. Its translation: CASSVGWDNSPLHF. Together with reference TRBV9 and TRBJ1-6, the CDR3 gives the full variable domain: DSGVTQTPKHLITATGQRVTLRCSPRSGDLSVYWYQQSLDQGLQFLIQYYNGEERAKGNILERFSAQQFPDLHSELNLSSLELGDSALYFCASSVGWDNSPLHFGNGTRLTVT.

This clonotype was detected ten times or more. The rearrangement joins TRBV7-9 to TRBJ1-1; no firm D call. CDR1 is SEHNR, CDR2 FQNEAQ, per germline (reference sequence). The V and J ends lost 4 bases and 0 bases respectively, with 12 bases between them. This CDR3 has 15 residues. CDR3 bases: TGTGCCAGCAGCTCCCCTCAGCTCATGAACACTGAAGCTTTCTTT. This codes for CASSSPQLMNTEAFF.

This clonotype was detected ten times or more. The V call is TRBV12-3 or TRBV12-4, the J call TRBJ2-2; TRBD2 matches at 9 bases. Unmatched junction bases numbered 13, after V lost 3 bases and J lost 2 bases. This CDR3 contains 19 residues. CDR3 nucleotides: TGTGCCAGCAGTTTCCGTTACGGCGGGAGGGCCTTAAACACCGGGGAGCTGTTTTTT. Residues: CASSFRYGGRALNTGELFF.

This clonotype has ten or more counts. The chain employs TRBV27 and TRBJ2-7; 7 positions match TRBD1. V gave up 3 bases and J gave up 0 bases; unmatched junction bases: 14. The CDR3 is 18 residues long. Germline V gene sequence: CDR1 MNHEY, CDR2 SMNVEV (reference sequence). In DNA form, the CDR3 reads TGTGCCAGCAGTTTGGTGGGACAGAGTAATAAAAGCTCCTACGAGCAGTACTTC. Translation gives CASSLVGQSNKSSYEQYF.

In this sample, this clonotype turned up many times. The gene calls are TRBV29-1 and TRBJ2-7; no reliable D call. This CDR3 has 10 residues. V lost 4 bases and J lost 6, with 7 bases in between. Per the germline V gene, CDR1 is SQVTM and CDR2 is ANQGSEA. The CDR3 protein is CSVASSEQYF. DNA for the CDR3: TGCAGCGTTGCCAGTTCCGAGCAGTACTTC.

This clonotype was recorded at least ten times. V and J are TRBV24-1 and TRBJ2-1, with TRBD1 identical over 9 bases. The junction had 6 bases not matched to a gene; V was cut back by 3 bases and J by 7 bases. The V gene's germline CDR1 is KGHDR and CDR2 SFDVKD. The CDR3 totals 15 residues. The CDR3 coding sequence is TGTGCCACCAGTGATCCGGGACAGGGTCCGAATGAGCAGTTCTTC. This codes for CATSDPGQGPNEQFF.

This clonotype has at least ten counts. The V gene is TRBV7-2, the J gene TRBJ2-6, with D unclear. This CDR3 is built from 15 residues. Per the germline V gene, CDR1 is SGHTA and CDR2 is FQGNSA. Trimming took off 1 base at V and 1 base at J, with 5 bases between the two ends. The CDR3 region is CASSLEGSGANVLTF. The CDR3, as DNA: TGTGCCAGCAGCTTAGAAGGATCTGGGGCCAACGTCCTGACTTTC.

This clonotype has ten or more counts. The gene calls are TRBV5-1 and TRBJ2-1, with 7 bases that match TRBD2. Trimming cost V 1 base and J 0 bases; bases outside gene matches: 10. CDR1 and CDR2 from the germline V gene are SGHRS and YFSETQ. The CDR3 is 18 amino acids. The CDR3 reads CASSLWPTSESSYNEQFF. The CDR3 region has the DNA TGCGCCAGCAGCTTGTGGCCTACTAGCGAAAGCTCCTACAATGAGCAGTTCTTC.

This clonotype has a count of ten or more. This chain joins TRBV29-1 and TRBJ2-1; D is undetermined. CDR3 size: 12 residues. CDR1 SQVTM and CDR2 ANQGSEA come from the germline V gene. V lost 3 bases, J lost 6 bases, and 9 bases lay in between. This chain's CDR3 is CSVDITSNEQFF. In DNA, the CDR3 is TGCAGCGTTGATATTACTTCCAATGAGCAGTTCTTC.

This clonotype was picked up many times. The chain joins TRBV18 to TRBJ1-5; D perhaps matches TRBD1 (5 bases). This CDR3 has 12 residues. CDR1 is KGHSH, CDR2 LQKENI, per germline. Trimming pared 0 bases from V and 11 bases from J, leaving 8 bases between. The CDR3 reads CASSPPTGAQHF. The DNA of the CDR3 is TGTGCCAGCTCACCACCCACGGGGGCCCAGCATTTT.

This clonotype was counted many times. The chain joins TRBV5-1 to TRBJ2-2; D uncertain. V gave up 0 bases and J gave up 5 bases, with 8 bases separating them. Germline CDR1 is SGHRS and CDR2 is YFSETQ. The CDR3 runs 14 residues. CDR3 loop: CASSLAGRTGELFF. In DNA, the CDR3 is TGCGCCAGCAGCTTGGCCGGCAGAACCGGGGAGCTGTTTTTT. Filled out from reference TRBV5-1 and TRBJ2-2, the complete variable domain reads KAGVTQTPRYLIKTRGQQVTLSCSPISGHRSVSWYQQTPGQGLQFLFEYFSETQRNKGNFPGRFSGRQFSNSRSEMNVSTLELGDSALYLCASSLAGRTGELFFGEGSRLTVL.

This clonotype came up a few times. V and J are TRBV7-2 and TRBJ2-1, with 8 nucleotides matching TRBD2. V lost 2 bases and J lost 3; bases outside the gene matches: 6. The CDR3 has 16 amino acids. CDR1 is SGHTA, CDR2 FQGNSA, per germline. CDR3 nucleotide sequence: TGTGCCAGCAGCTTACAGGCTAGCGGGTACTACAATGAGCAGTTCTTC. Its translation: CASSLQASGYYNEQFF.

This clonotype has at least ten counts. The J gene is TRBJ2-7, the V gene TRBV6-5; D remains ambiguous. The CDR3 has 14 amino acids. CDR1 and CDR2 from the germline V gene are MNHEY and SVGAGI. V lost 4 bases and J lost 7, with 17 bases in between. The CDR3 DNA is TGTGCCAGCAGTTCACACTCAAATTTGGTTGAGCAGTACTTC. Translating it yields CASSSHSNLVEQYF.

V usage is TRBV9 and J usage is TRBJ2-1; the D is unclear. The CDR3 covers 13 residues. CDR1 SGDLS and CDR2 YYNGEE come from the germline V gene. The V end was cut by 4 bases, the J end by 2 bases, with 7 bases between. The chain's CDR3 is CASSFSPYNEQFF. Here the CDR3 DNA reads TGTGCCAGCAGCTTCAGCCCCTACAATGAGCAGTTCTTC.

This clonotype was counted at least ten times. The chain links TRBV20-1 to TRBJ2-1, with TRBD2 matching over 7 bases. V lost 0 bases to trimming and J lost 9 bases; unmatched junction nucleotides: 11. The CDR3 is made up of 15 amino acids. Germline V CDR1 and CDR2: DFQATT, SNEGSKA (reference sequence). The CDR3 sequence: CSARESSGTSSEQFF. The CDR3 DNA follows: TGCAGTGCTAGAGAGTCTAGCGGAACAAGTAGTGAGCAGTTCTTC.

This clonotype was counted at least ten times. J is TRBJ1-3 and V is TRBV4-2, with D maybe TRBD1 (6 bases). The CDR3 covers 18 residues. Per the germline V gene, CDR1 is LGHNA and CDR2 is YNFKEQ. The V gene lost 0 bases and the J gene lost 4 bases, with 19 bases spanning the gap. The CDR3 DNA reads as TGTGCCAGCAGCCAAGAACGGCTTGGGGGGGCAAGAGGAAACACCATATATTTT. It specifies CASSQERLGGARGNTIYF.

On this clonotype: This sequence may be a read error, since a much larger clone differs from it by one base. The gene calls are TRBV29-1 and TRBJ2-5; a possible D gene is TRBD1 (6 bases). The V gene's germline CDR1 is SQVTM and CDR2 ANQGSEA. The CDR3 length is 12 residues. The CDR3 here is CSLNRVGETKYF. The CDR3 DNA sequence: TGCAGCCTCAACAGGGTCGGTGAGACCAAGTACTTC.

Ten or more counts support this clonotype. This chain connects TRBV5-1 to TRBJ2-5, with 9 bases lining up with TRBD1. CDR3 length equals 16 residues. Looked up from germline, CDR1 is SGHRS and CDR2 is YFSETQ. V lost 5 bases and J lost 4; bases outside the gene matches: 12. The CDR3 region is CASRRDTGQGAETQYF. Here the CDR3 DNA reads TGCGCCAGCAGACGGGACACGGGACAGGGTGCAGAGACCCAGTACTTC.

The chain employs TRBV6-2 or TRBV6-3 and TRBJ2-7; 9 bases match TRBD1. Losses at the gene ends were 6 bases for V and 4 bases for J; bases not matched to a gene: 7. This CDR3 is 14 amino acids long. The germline gives CDR1 MNHEY, CDR2 SVGEGT. Written as DNA, the CDR3 is TGTGCCAGCAGGGGGGGGACAGGGACGTACGAGCAGTACTTC. Encoded protein: CASRGGTGTYEQYF.

This clonotype has ten or more counts. The J gene is TRBJ1-1, the V gene TRBV20-1, with D perhaps TRBD1 (5 bases). This CDR3 has 14 amino acids. CDR1 and CDR2 from the germline V gene are DFQATT and SNEGSKA (reference sequence). Trimming stripped 5 bases from V and 1 base from J, with 14 bases between. The CDR3 bases are TGCAGTGCTGAGGGTGCGACAGAGAACACTGAAGCTTTCTTT. Translating it yields CSAEGATENTEAFF.

This clonotype was found many times. This chain's CDR3 is CASSFLGEAYEQYF. CDR3 coding DNA: TGTGCCAGCAGCTTCTTAGGGGAAGCCTACGAGCAGTACTTC. The rearrangement joins TRBV5-5 to TRBJ2-7, with D possibly matching TRBD1 (5 bases). CDR1 and CDR2 from the germline V gene are SGHKS and YYEKEE (reference sequence). Trimming stripped 2 bases from V and 2 bases from J, with 11 bases between. The CDR3 has 14 amino acids.

This clonotype was recorded a few times. The rearrangement uses TRBV4-2 and TRBJ2-7; D perhaps matches TRBD2 (5 bases). Germline assignment: CDR1 LGHNA and CDR2 YNFKEQ. This CDR3 spans 14 amino acids. The V and J ends lost 1 base and 5 bases respectively, with 12 bases between them. CDR3 DNA: TGTGCCAGCAGCCAAGGACCGGGATCGAACGAGCAGTACTTC. Protein sequence: CASSQGPGSNEQYF.

This clonotype was counted many times. This chain links TRBV9 with TRBJ2-2; 13 bases line up with TRBD2. Germline-derived CDR1 and CDR2 are SGDLS and YYNGEE. J was trimmed by 4 bases and V by 3 bases; bases with no gene match: 6. The CDR3 length is 17 residues. The CDR3 sequence: CASSEGRTSGSTGELFF. CDR3 DNA: TGTGCCAGCAGCGAGGGACGGACTAGCGGGAGCACCGGGGAGCTGTTTTTT.

Concerning this clonotype itself: At one of its ends the junction is not consistent with the germline gene, which may arise from a read error. The rearrangement links TRBV27 to TRBJ2-7, with D tentatively TRBD2 (6 bases). This CDR3 has 14 amino acids. The germline V gene encodes CDR1 MNHEY and CDR2 SMNVEV (reference sequence). This CDR3 is CASSFGSTSYEHYF. The CDR3 DNA is TGTGCCAGCAGTTTCGGGAGCACTTCCTACGAGCACTACTTC.

This clonotype was observed at least ten times. This sequence joins TRBV12-3 or TRBV12-4 and TRBJ2-5; 9 bases are a match to TRBD1. Germline trimming cut 5 bases from V and 2 bases from J; bases unmatched to any gene: 6. The CDR3 loop spans 15 amino acids. The DNA for the CDR3 is TGTGCCAGCAGTCCCTCGGGACAGGGTCAAGAGACCCAGTACTTC. This encodes CASSPSGQGQETQYF.